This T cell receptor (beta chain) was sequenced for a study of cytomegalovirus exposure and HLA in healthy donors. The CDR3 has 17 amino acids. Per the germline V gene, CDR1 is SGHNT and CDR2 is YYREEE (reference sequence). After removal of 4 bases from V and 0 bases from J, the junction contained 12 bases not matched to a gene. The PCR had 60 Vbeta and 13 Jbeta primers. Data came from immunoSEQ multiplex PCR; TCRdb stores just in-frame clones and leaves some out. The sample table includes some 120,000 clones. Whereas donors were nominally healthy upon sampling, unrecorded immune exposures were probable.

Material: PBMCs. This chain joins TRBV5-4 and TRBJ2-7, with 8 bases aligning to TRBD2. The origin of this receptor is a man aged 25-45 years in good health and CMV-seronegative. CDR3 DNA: TGTGCCAGCAGCGGCGCTCTGGCGGGGGGCCTCTCCTACGAGCAGTACTTC. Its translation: CASSGALAGGLSYEQYF.